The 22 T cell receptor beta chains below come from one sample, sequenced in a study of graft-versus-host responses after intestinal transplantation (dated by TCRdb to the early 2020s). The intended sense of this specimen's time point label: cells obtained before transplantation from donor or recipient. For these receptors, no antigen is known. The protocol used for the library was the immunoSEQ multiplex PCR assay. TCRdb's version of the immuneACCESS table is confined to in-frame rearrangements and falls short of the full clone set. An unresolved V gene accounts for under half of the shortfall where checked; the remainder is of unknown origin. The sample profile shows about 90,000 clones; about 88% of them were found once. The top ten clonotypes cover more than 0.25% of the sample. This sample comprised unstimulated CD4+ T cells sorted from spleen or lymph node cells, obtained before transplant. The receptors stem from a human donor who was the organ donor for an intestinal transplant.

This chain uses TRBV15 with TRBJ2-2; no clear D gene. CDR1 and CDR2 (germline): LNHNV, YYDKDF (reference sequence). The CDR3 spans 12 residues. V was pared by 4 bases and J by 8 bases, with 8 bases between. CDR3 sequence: CATSTRVGELFF. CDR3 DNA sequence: TGTGCCACCAGCACCCGTGTGGGGGAGCTGTTTTTT.

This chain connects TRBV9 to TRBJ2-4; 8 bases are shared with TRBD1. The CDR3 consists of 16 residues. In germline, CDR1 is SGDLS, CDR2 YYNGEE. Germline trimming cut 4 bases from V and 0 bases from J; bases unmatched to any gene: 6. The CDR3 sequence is CASSLGQGEAKNIQYF. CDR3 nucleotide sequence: TGTGCCAGCAGCCTAGGACAGGGTGAAGCCAAAAACATTCAGTACTTC.

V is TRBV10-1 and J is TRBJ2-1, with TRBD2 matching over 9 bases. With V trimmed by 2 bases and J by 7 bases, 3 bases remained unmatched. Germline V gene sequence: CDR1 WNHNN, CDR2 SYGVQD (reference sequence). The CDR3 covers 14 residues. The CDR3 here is CASSEERGVNEQFF. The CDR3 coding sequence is TGCGCCAGCAGTGAGGAGCGGGGGGTGAATGAGCAGTTCTTC.

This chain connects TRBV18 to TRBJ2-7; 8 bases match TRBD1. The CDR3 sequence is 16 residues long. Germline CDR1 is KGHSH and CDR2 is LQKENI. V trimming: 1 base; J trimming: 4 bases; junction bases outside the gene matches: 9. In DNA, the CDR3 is TGTGCCAGCTCACCACAGCCGGGGACAGGTCGGTACGAGCAGTACTTC. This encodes CASSPQPGTGRYEQYF. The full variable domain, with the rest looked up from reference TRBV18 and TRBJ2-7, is NAGVMQNPRHLVRRRGQEARLRCSPMKGHSHVYWYRQLPEEGLKFMVYLQKENIIDESGMPKERFSAEFPKEGPSILRIQQVVRGDSAAYFCASSPQPGTGRYEQYFGPGTRLTVT.

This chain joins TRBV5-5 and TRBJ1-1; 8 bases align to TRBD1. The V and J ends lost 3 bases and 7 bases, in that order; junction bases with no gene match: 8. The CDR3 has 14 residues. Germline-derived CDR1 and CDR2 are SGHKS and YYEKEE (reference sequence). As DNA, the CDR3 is TGTGCCAGCAGCTCCTCGACAGGGGCGAGTGAAGCTTTCTTT. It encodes CASSSSTGASEAFF.

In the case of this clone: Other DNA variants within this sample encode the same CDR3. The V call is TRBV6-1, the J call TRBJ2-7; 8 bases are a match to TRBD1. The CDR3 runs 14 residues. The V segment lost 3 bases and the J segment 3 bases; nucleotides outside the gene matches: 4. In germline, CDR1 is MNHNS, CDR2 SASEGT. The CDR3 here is CASSERTGFYEQYF. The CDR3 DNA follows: TGTGCCAGCAGTGAGAGGACAGGGTTCTACGAGCAGTACTTC.

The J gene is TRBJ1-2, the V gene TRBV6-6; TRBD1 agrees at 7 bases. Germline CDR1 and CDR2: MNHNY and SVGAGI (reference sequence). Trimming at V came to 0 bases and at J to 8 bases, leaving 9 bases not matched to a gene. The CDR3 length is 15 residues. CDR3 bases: TGTGCCAGCAGTTACTCTCACCCGGAGGACAGGGGCTACACCTTC. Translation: CASSYSHPEDRGYTF.

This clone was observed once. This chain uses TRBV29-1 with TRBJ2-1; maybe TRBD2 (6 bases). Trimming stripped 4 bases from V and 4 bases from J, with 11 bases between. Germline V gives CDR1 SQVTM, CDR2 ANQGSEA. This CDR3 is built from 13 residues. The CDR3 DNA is TGCAGCGTTGGCGGGGTATTGTACAATGAGCAGTTCTTC. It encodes CSVGGVLYNEQFF.

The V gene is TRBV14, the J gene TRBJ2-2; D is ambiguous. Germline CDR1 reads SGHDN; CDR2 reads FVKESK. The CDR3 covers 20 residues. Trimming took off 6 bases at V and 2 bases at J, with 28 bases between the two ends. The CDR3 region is CASSLKRGRVLNFNTGELFF. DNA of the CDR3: TGTGCCAGCAGTTTGAAGAGAGGCCGGGTCCTCAATTTCAACACCGGGGAGCTGTTTTTT.

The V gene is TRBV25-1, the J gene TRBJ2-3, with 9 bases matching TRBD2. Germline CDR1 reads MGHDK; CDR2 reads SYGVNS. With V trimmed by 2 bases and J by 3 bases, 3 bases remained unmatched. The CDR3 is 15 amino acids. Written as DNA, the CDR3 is TGTGCCAGCAGTGAACTTCTAGCGGGGACAGATACGCAGTATTTT. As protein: CASSELLAGTDTQYF.

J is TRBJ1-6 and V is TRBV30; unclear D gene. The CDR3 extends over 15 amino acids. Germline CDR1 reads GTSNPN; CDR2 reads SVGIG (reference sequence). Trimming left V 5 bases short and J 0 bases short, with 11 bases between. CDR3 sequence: CAWGGDSSYNSPLHF. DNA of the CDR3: TGTGCCTGGGGCGGGGATAGCTCCTATAATTCACCCCTCCACTTT.

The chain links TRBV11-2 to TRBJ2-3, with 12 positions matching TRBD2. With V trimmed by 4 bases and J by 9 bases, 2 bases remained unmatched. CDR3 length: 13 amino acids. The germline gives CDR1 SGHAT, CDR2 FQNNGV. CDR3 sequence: CASSSGTSGTQYF. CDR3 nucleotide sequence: TGTGCCAGCAGCTCCGGGACTAGCGGGACGCAGTATTTT.

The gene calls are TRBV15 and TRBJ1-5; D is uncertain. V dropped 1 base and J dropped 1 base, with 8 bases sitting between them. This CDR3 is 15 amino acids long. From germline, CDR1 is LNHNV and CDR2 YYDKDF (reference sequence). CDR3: CATSRAAGSNQPQHF. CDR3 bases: TGTGCCACCAGCAGAGCCGCAGGAAGCAATCAGCCCCAGCATTTT. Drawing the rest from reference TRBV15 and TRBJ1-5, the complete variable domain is DAMVIQNPRYQVTQFGKPVTLSCSQTLNHNVMYWYQQKSSQAPKLLFHYYDKDFNNEADTPDNFQSRRPNTSFCFLDIRSPGLGDTAMYLCATSRAAGSNQPQHFGDGTRLSIL.

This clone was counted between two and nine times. CDR3 sequence (DNA): TGTGCCAGCAGCCCCGACACCTCGGATCAGCCCCAGCATTTT. This encodes CASSPDTSDQPQHF. This sequence joins TRBV2 and TRBJ1-5; no clear D. The CDR3 runs 14 residues. Per the germline V gene, CDR1 is SNHLY and CDR2 is FYNNEI. V shed 6 bases and J shed 5 bases, with 14 bases lying between them.

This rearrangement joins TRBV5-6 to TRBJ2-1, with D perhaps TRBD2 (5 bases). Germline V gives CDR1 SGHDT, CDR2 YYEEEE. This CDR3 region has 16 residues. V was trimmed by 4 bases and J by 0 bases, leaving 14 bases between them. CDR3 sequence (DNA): TGTGCCAGCAGCGGACTTGCGCTGGGCTCCTACAATGAGCAGTTCTTC. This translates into CASSGLALGSYNEQFF.

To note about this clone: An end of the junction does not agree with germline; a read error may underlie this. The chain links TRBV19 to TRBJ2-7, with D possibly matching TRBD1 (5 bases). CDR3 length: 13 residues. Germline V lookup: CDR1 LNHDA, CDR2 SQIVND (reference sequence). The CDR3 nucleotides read TGTGCCAGTAGTATAGATCTGGGGCGGCAGACCAACTTC. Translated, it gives CASSIDLGRQTNF.

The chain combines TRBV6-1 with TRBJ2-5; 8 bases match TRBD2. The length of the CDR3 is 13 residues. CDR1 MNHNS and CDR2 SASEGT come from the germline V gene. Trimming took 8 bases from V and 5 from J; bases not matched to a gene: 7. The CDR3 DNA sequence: TGTGCCAGCGGTAGCGGGGCGTGGGAGACCCAGTACTTC. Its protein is CASGSGAWETQYF.

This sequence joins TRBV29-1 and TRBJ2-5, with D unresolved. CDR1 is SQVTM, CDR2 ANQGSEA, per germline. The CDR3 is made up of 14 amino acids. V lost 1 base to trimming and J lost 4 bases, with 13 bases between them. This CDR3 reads CSVEAISRVETQYF. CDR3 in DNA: TGCAGCGTTGAAGCTATTAGCCGGGTAGAGACCCAGTACTTC.

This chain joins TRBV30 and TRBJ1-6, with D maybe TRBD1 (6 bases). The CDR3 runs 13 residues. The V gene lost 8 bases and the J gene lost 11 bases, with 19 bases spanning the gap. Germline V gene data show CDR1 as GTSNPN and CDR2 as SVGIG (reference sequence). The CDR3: CAHSMGASAPLHF. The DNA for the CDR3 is TGTGCCCACTCTATGGGGGCTTCGGCACCCCTCCACTTT.

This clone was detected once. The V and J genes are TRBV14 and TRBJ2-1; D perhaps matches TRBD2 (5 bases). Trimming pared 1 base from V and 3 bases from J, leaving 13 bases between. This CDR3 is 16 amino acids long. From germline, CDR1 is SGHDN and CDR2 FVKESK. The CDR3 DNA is TGTGCCAGCAGCCAAGTCGTGGGAGCAGGCTACAATGAGCAGTTCTTC. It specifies CASSQVVGAGYNEQFF.

This chain's CDR3 is CASSLGPEQFF. Written as DNA, the CDR3 is TGTGCCAGCAGCCTTGGGCCTGAGCAGTTCTTC. The chain couples TRBV11-3 to TRBJ2-1; D remains unclear. Looked up from germline, CDR1 is SGHNT and CDR2 is YENEEA. CDR3 size: 11 residues. Trimming removed 5 bases at V and 9 bases at J, with 8 bases between.

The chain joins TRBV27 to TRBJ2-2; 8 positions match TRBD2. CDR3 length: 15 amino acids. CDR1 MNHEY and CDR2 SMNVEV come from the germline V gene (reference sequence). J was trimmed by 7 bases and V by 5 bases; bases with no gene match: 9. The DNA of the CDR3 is TGTGCCAGCAGTCGAGCGGGGGCGGGCAGCGGGGAGCTGTTTTTT. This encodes CASSRAGAGSGELFF.